This T cell receptor (beta chain) appears in the sequencing data of a study of post-analysis software for immune sequencing data. Study findings and constraints: Comparison of patients with controls showed four or five TRBV segments more frequent in patients, TRBV5-6, TRBV5-1 and TRBV20-1 among them.

This clonotype was detected only once. As yet, its antigen is unknown. The V end was cut by 2 bases, the J end by 10 bases, with 13 bases between. This CDR3 is built from 13 residues. Germline V lookup: CDR1 MNHNS, CDR2 SASEGT. Every TCR beta cDNA library bore unique molecular identifiers. T cells numbering 1 to 10 million gave rise to some 500,000 cDNA molecules. TCRdb re-called the PCR reads with MiXCR, one entry per CDR3 protein. The sample records 750,000 to 950,000 distinct CDR3 sequences, 53% being singletons. The sequenced sample consisted of blood. This receptor was obtained from a girl under 18 with multiple sclerosis. The chain links TRBV6-1 to TRBJ2-3, with D possibly TRBD1 on 6 matching bases. The CDR3 nucleotides are TGTGCCAGCAGTGAATGGGGGCGCGATTCGCAGTATTTT. Encoded protein: CASSEWGRDSQYF.